These T cell receptor beta chains were read from a single sample in a study of blood T cell repertoires in COVID-19. TCRdb keeps only in-frame clones here, not all; method: immunoSEQ multiplex PCR. The sample consists of roughly 150,000 clones, 75% to 85% of them appearing once. Sequenced: PBMCs or T cells enriched from blood (not recorded which). The receptors derive from a man between 35 and 55 years old who had recovered from COVID-19. The CDR3 runs from the conserved cysteine through the conserved F or W. The D gene is left open where the match is weak. Not all rows give a size; the values are once, few, many and, for expanded clones, a class.

CDR3 protein: CASSPFGTSAETQYF
CDR3 DNA: TGTGCCAGCAGCCCCTTCGGGACTAGCGCGGAGACCCAGTACTTC
J gene: TRBJ2-5
clone size: -
V gene: TRBV7-3
D gene: TRBD2

CDR3 protein: CASSLGGNRGTQYF
CDR3 DNA: TGTGCCAGCAGCTTAGGTGGAAACCGGGGGACCCAGTACTTC
J gene: TRBJ2-5
clone size: -
V gene: TRBV11-1
D gene: -

CDR3 protein: CASSLIGQGAAGNTIYF
CDR3 DNA: TGTGCCAGCAGCTTAATTGGACAGGGGGCGGCTGGAAACACCATATATTTT
J gene: TRBJ1-3
clone size: -
V gene: TRBV7-9
D gene: TRBD1

CDR3 protein: CASREVTGNNGYTF
CDR3 DNA: TGTGCCAGCAGAGAAGTGACAGGGAATAATGGCTACACCTTC
J gene: TRBJ1-2
clone size: few
V gene: TRBV6-1
D gene: TRBD1

CDR3 protein: CASSDSSGGPDTQYF
CDR3 DNA: TGTGCCAGCAGTGATTCTAGCGGGGGGCCAGATACGCAGTATTTT
J gene: TRBJ2-3
clone size: -
V gene: TRBV6-4
D gene: TRBD2

CDR3 protein: CASSLEGIQPQHF
CDR3 DNA: TGTGCCAGCAGTTTAGAGGGTATACAGCCCCAGCATTTT
J gene: TRBJ1-5
clone size: once
V gene: TRBV27
D gene: -

CDR3 protein: CASSQDRAGPKKLFF
CDR3 DNA: TGCGCCAGCAGCCAAGATAGGGCAGGGCCTAAAAAACTGTTTTTT
J gene: TRBJ1-4
clone size: -
V gene: TRBV4-1
D gene: -

CDR3 protein: CATRDSTNEQFF
CDR3 DNA: TGTGCCACAAGGGACAGCACCAACGAGCAGTTCTTC
J gene: TRBJ2-1
clone size: -
V gene: TRBV19
D gene: TRBD1

CDR3 protein: CASSLPGLAGHEQFF
CDR3 DNA: TGTGCCAGCAGCCTACCGGGACTAGCGGGCCATGAGCAGTTCTTC
J gene: TRBJ2-1
clone size: -
V gene: TRBV3-1/TRBV3-2
D gene: TRBD2

CDR3 protein: CASSRAGDGNYGYTF
CDR3 DNA: TGTGCCAGCAGTCGAGCAGGGGACGGGAACTATGGCTACACCTTC
J gene: TRBJ1-2
clone size: -
V gene: TRBV6-4
D gene: -

CDR3 protein: CASSSQTGANEQFF
CDR3 DNA: TGTGCCAGCAGCAGTCAAACAGGGGCCAATGAGCAGTTCTTC
J gene: TRBJ2-1
clone size: -
V gene: TRBV5-4
D gene: TRBD1

CDR3 protein: CASSWDLTSGNEKLFF
CDR3 DNA: TGCGCCAGCAGCTGGGACTTAACGTCGGGTAATGAAAAACTGTTTTTT
J gene: TRBJ1-4
clone size: -
V gene: TRBV5-1
D gene: -

CDR3 protein: CASSSRVGYTF
CDR3 DNA: TGTGCCAGCAGTTCCAGGGTCGGCTACACCTTC
J gene: TRBJ1-2
clone size: -
V gene: TRBV28
D gene: -

CDR3 protein: CASSDRDSQPQHF
CDR3 DNA: TGTGCCAGCAGTGACAGGGACAGCCAGCCCCAGCATTTT
J gene: TRBJ1-5
clone size: -
V gene: TRBV2
D gene: TRBD1

CDR3 protein: CASRLEETQYF
CDR3 DNA: TGTGCCAGTCGTCTTGAGGAGACCCAGTACTTC
J gene: TRBJ2-5
clone size: -
V gene: TRBV19
D gene: -

CDR3 protein: CASSPFGGAVETQYF
CDR3 DNA: TGCGCCAGCAGCCCCTTCGGGGGGGCGGTGGAGACCCAGTACTTC
J gene: TRBJ2-5
clone size: -
V gene: TRBV5-1
D gene: TRBD2

CDR3 protein: CASSRRPLTGGFGQPQHF
CDR3 DNA: TGTGCCAGCAGTCGAAGGCCCCTGACAGGGGGCTTTGGTCAGCCCCAGCATTTT
J gene: TRBJ1-5
clone size: few
V gene: TRBV25-1
D gene: TRBD1

CDR3 protein: CATSDWLAGDQFF
CDR3 DNA: TGTGCCACCAGTGATTGGCTAGCGGGGGACCAGTTCTTC
J gene: TRBJ2-1
clone size: once
V gene: TRBV24-1
D gene: TRBD2

CDR3 protein: CAWRGGDRASEKLFF
CDR3 DNA: TGTGCCTGGAGGGGGGGCGACAGGGCATCCGAAAAACTGTTTTTT
J gene: TRBJ1-4
clone size: -
V gene: TRBV30
D gene: TRBD1

CDR3 protein: CASSSAGTDIMPQHF
CDR3 DNA: TGTGCCAGCAGCTCGGCCGGGACAGACATCATGCCCCAGCATTTT
J gene: TRBJ1-5
clone size: -
V gene: TRBV2
D gene: TRBD1

CDR3 protein: CASSLTGGYGYTF
CDR3 DNA: TGTGCCAGCAGCTTGACAGGGGGCTATGGCTACACCTTC
J gene: TRBJ1-2
clone size: few
V gene: TRBV7-3
D gene: TRBD1

CDR3 protein: CASSLPRQTNQPQHF
CDR3 DNA: TGTGCCAGCAGCTTGCCCCGACAGACAAATCAGCCCCAGCATTTT
J gene: TRBJ1-5
clone size: -
V gene: TRBV28
D gene: -

CDR3 protein: CASSLAGGQETQYF
CDR3 DNA: TGTGCCAGCAGCTTGGCAGGGGGCCAAGAGACCCAGTACTTC
J gene: TRBJ2-5
clone size: -
V gene: TRBV7-9
D gene: TRBD1

CDR3 protein: CAWSGAWGGYQPQHF
CDR3 DNA: TGTGCCTGGAGTGGAGCGTGGGGGGGTTATCAGCCCCAGCATTTT
J gene: TRBJ1-5
clone size: -
V gene: TRBV30
D gene: -

CDR3 protein: CASSSRTVKNTEAFF
CDR3 DNA: TGTGCCAGCAGTTCACGGACAGTGAAGAACACTGAAGCTTTCTTT
J gene: TRBJ1-1
clone size: few
V gene: TRBV6-5
D gene: -

CDR3 protein: CASSHATAGGNTEAFF
CDR3 DNA: TGTGCCAGCAGCCACGCCACGGCAGGGGGTAACACTGAAGCTTTCTTT
J gene: TRBJ1-1
clone size: -
V gene: TRBV7-9
D gene: TRBD1

CDR3 protein: CASSGQDKGGYTF
CDR3 DNA: TGTGCCAGCAGTGGCCAGGATAAGGGGGGCTACACCTTC
J gene: TRBJ1-2
clone size: -
V gene: TRBV25-1
D gene: -

CDR3 protein: CASSFDITNTEAFF
CDR3 DNA: TGTGCCAGCAGCTTTGACATAACGAACACTGAAGCTTTCTTT
J gene: TRBJ1-1
clone size: -
V gene: TRBV11-2
D gene: -

CDR3 protein: CASSYSRGLSYEQYF
CDR3 DNA: TGTGCCAGCAGTTACTCGCGAGGGCTCTCCTACGAGCAGTACTTC
J gene: TRBJ2-7
clone size: -
V gene: TRBV6-5
D gene: -

CDR3 protein: CAISDGINYGYTF
CDR3 DNA: TGTGCCATCAGTGACGGTATTAACTATGGCTACACCTTC
J gene: TRBJ1-2
clone size: -
V gene: TRBV10-3
D gene: -

CDR3 protein: CASTDDMNTEAFF
CDR3 DNA: TGTGCCAGCACCGACGACATGAACACTGAAGCTTTCTTT
J gene: TRBJ1-1
clone size: -
V gene: TRBV2
D gene: -

CDR3 protein: CASSWWEGRQPQHF
CDR3 DNA: TGTGCCAGCAGCTGGTGGGAGGGCAGGCAGCCCCAGCATTTT
J gene: TRBJ1-5
clone size: -
V gene: TRBV5-6
D gene: -

CDR3 protein: CASSFEGLAASYNEQFF
CDR3 DNA: TGTGCCAGCAGCTTCGAGGGACTAGCGGCATCCTACAATGAGCAGTTCTTC
J gene: TRBJ2-1
clone size: -
V gene: TRBV5-6
D gene: TRBD2

CDR3 protein: CASRPGTGGYEQYF
CDR3 DNA: TGTGCCAGCAGGCCCGGGACAGGGGGCTACGAGCAGTACTTC
J gene: TRBJ2-7
clone size: -
V gene: TRBV6-5
D gene: TRBD1

CDR3 protein: CATRGPATNEKLFF
CDR3 DNA: TGTGCCACGCGGGGTCCTGCAACTAATGAAAAACTGTTTTTT
J gene: TRBJ1-4
clone size: -
V gene: TRBV19
D gene: -

CDR3 protein: CASTMTSGGYEQYF
CDR3 DNA: TGTGCCAGCACTATGACTAGCGGGGGCTACGAGCAGTACTTC
J gene: TRBJ2-7
clone size: -
V gene: TRBV6-6
D gene: TRBD2

CDR3 protein: CASSLERHYGYTF
CDR3 DNA: TGTGCCAGCAGCTTAGAGAGGCACTATGGCTACACCTTC
J gene: TRBJ1-2
clone size: -
V gene: TRBV7-2
D gene: -

CDR3 protein: CASSLTSSSDTQYF
CDR3 DNA: TGTGCCAGCAGCTTAACGTCTAGCTCCGATACGCAGTATTTT
J gene: TRBJ2-3
clone size: -
V gene: TRBV7-3
D gene: -

CDR3 protein: CASSVIGTSLGGTQYF
CDR3 DNA: TGTGCCAGCAGCGTTATCGGGACTAGCCTTGGGGGTACGCAGTATTTT
J gene: TRBJ2-3
clone size: -
V gene: TRBV9
D gene: TRBD2

CDR3 protein: CASSQDRGLYGYTF
CDR3 DNA: TGCGCCAGCAGCCAAGACAGGGGACTATATGGCTACACCTTC
J gene: TRBJ1-2
clone size: -
V gene: TRBV4-1
D gene: -

CDR3 protein: CASSAGQGGVANQPQHF
CDR3 DNA: TGTGCCAGCAGCGCGGGACAGGGTGGGGTCGCCAATCAGCCCCAGCATTTT
J gene: TRBJ1-5
clone size: -
V gene: TRBV9
D gene: TRBD1

CDR3 protein: CASSQGIRDNYGYTF
CDR3 DNA: TGCGCCAGCAGCCAAGGCATCAGGGATAACTATGGCTACACCTTC
J gene: TRBJ1-2
clone size: -
V gene: TRBV4-1
D gene: -

CDR3 protein: CASSQAGEQFF
CDR3 DNA: TGTGCCAGCAGCCAAGCGGGGGAGCAGTTCTTC
J gene: TRBJ2-1
clone size: -
V gene: TRBV3-1/TRBV3-2
D gene: -

CDR3 protein: CAWAQRGRETQYF
CDR3 DNA: TGTGCCTGGGCTCAAAGGGGGCGGGAGACCCAGTACTTC
J gene: TRBJ2-5
clone size: once
V gene: TRBV30
D gene: TRBD1

CDR3 protein: CASSLYREAGELFF
CDR3 DNA: TGTGCCAGCAGCTTATACAGGGAAGCCGGGGAGCTGTTTTTT
J gene: TRBJ2-2
clone size: -
V gene: TRBV7-9
D gene: -

CDR3 protein: CASSLSWSGGAGQETQYF
CDR3 DNA: TGTGCCAGCAGCTTATCGTGGAGCGGGGGGGCCGGCCAAGAGACCCAGTACTTC
J gene: TRBJ2-5
clone size: -
V gene: TRBV7-2
D gene: TRBD2

CDR3 protein: CAWSVSLRGNNEQFF
CDR3 DNA: TGTGCCTGGAGTGTATCTTTGCGGGGGAACAATGAGCAGTTCTTC
J gene: TRBJ2-1
clone size: -
V gene: TRBV30
D gene: TRBD2

CDR3 protein: CASSQIDSTQYF
CDR3 DNA: TGTGCCAGCAGCCAAATAGACTCTACGCAGTATTTT
J gene: TRBJ2-3
clone size: once
V gene: TRBV14
D gene: -

CDR3 protein: CASSPPGGLGGFF
CDR3 DNA: TGTGCCAGCTCACCCCCGGGAGGACTCGGGGGTTTCTTT
J gene: TRBJ1-1
clone size: -
V gene: TRBV18
D gene: -

CDR3 protein: CASSWAGSNTGELFF
CDR3 DNA: TGTGCCAGCAGCTGGGCAGGCTCGAACACCGGGGAGCTGTTTTTT
J gene: TRBJ2-2
clone size: -
V gene: TRBV7-9
D gene: -

CDR3 protein: CASRFPGGRGELFF
CDR3 DNA: TGTGCCAGCAGGTTCCCGGGAGGGCGCGGGGAGCTGTTTTTT
J gene: TRBJ2-2
clone size: -
V gene: TRBV6-5
D gene: TRBD2

CDR3 protein: CASRKGTGAPTNEKLFF
CDR3 DNA: TGTGCCAGCAGGAAAGGGACAGGGGCCCCAACTAATGAAAAACTGTTTTTT
J gene: TRBJ1-4
clone size: -
V gene: TRBV7-2
D gene: TRBD1

CDR3 protein: CASSPRGLGQLVEAFF
CDR3 DNA: TGTGCCAGCAGCCCTAGAGGGCTTGGACAGCTCGTTGAAGCTTTCTTT
J gene: TRBJ1-1
clone size: once
V gene: TRBV7-9
D gene: -

CDR3 protein: CASRRLAGYNEQFF
CDR3 DNA: TGTGCCAGCCGCCGACTAGCGGGGTACAATGAGCAGTTCTTC
J gene: TRBJ2-1
clone size: -
V gene: TRBV2
D gene: TRBD2